What follows is one T cell receptor (beta chain) and its context. CDR1 SGHRS and CDR2 YFSETQ come from the germline V gene. The germline V and J ends were trimmed by 3 bases and 4 bases, with 13 bases remaining between them. The CDR3 is 14 amino acids. This sample was taken from a study of blood T cell repertoires in COVID-19. Study summary: Acute and convalescent COVID-19 samples came from the United States, Italy and Spain. In each case, the material was cDNA or gDNA derived from T cells, B-cell-depleted T cells, or PBMCs.

As handled by the study authors: By means of reference gene primer amplification, nucleated cell counts were estimated. Measured with immunoSEQ multiplex PCR; TCRdb has only the in-frame clones, and not every one. Clonal size and the V and J genes are those of that table, whereas D and trimming came from the DNA. The repertoire consists of some 98,000 clones, with around 80% occurring once and the leading ten covering 8.5% to 12%. The receptor was derived from a man between 65 and 85 years old with acute or convalescent COVID-19. This chain links TRBV5-1 with TRBJ1-1; tentatively, D is TRBD1 (5 bases). Sequenced input: peripheral blood. This CDR3 reads CASSSGGGITEAFF. As DNA, the CDR3 is TGCGCCAGCAGCTCCGGGGGGGGGATCACTGAAGCTTTCTTT.